The present TCR beta chain was sequenced within a study of T cell responses to AZD1222 COVID-19 vaccine. Study-wide context: Pooled together were second doses at about 4 or about 12 weeks.

Per the germline V gene, CDR1 is MNHEY and CDR2 is SMNVEV (reference sequence). Trimming stripped 4 bases from V and 3 bases from J, with 7 bases between. This CDR3 has 12 residues. Repertoires were generated with immunoSEQ multiplex PCR, while TCRdb's copy carries only in-frame clones and drops some. The profile covers tens of thousands of clones, with about nine tenths appearing a single time and 9.5% to 13% taken by the ten largest. On this clone: The antigen is undetermined.

The study, taken as a whole, reports: Sampled repertoires all dated from after the peak T cell response. Among spike-specific TCRs, nearly half reportedly target unmutated variant regions. Clonal diversity was possibly underestimated, and white British individuals and females predominated among donors.

The J gene is TRBJ2-7, the V gene TRBV27; D remains ambiguous. The sample was peripheral blood, taken on day 0 of AZD1222 vaccination. The source is an adult in good health. The CDR3 DNA reads as TGTGCCAGCAGTTACCAAAACTACGAGCAGTACTTC. Translated: CASSYQNYEQYF.